This T cell receptor (beta chain) was sequenced for a study of shared clonotypes between healthy human individuals. Overall study findings and caveats: Tissue TCR repertoires likely differ from these blood-only repertoires. Richness estimates generally favored naive over memory subsets.

Naive CD45RA+ and memory CD45RA-negative subsets were split from CD4+ cells. V lost 3 bases to trimming and J lost 4 bases; unmatched junction nucleotides: 7. This CDR3 is built from 15 residues. Germline assignment: CDR1 SGHTA and CDR2 FQGNSA. Assay execution proceeded at the deep level. Profiled with immunoSEQ multiplex PCR; TCRdb holds only in-frame clones, not every one. The data contain millions of clones, approximately 95% of them seen just once; the ten biggest clones take up 0.1% to 0.15%. Details on this clone: Its matching antigen is unknown.

The chain joins TRBV7-2 to TRBJ2-5, with 8 nucleotides matching TRBD1. The material sequenced was naive CD4+ T cells sorted from blood. Regarding subset: CD45RA+ positively selected. The sequence derives from a man aged 18 to 29 in good health. The CDR3 reads CASSFNLDRAETQYF. CDR3 in DNA: TGTGCCAGCAGCTTTAATTTGGACAGGGCAGAGACCCAGTACTTC.